These 30 T cell receptor beta chains originate from one sample sequenced in a study of molecular identifiers for immune sequencing clone quantification. One entry per CDR3 protein results from TCRdb running MiXCR on the PCR reads. Of around 470,000 distinct CDR3 sequences listed, around a fifth were seen once; the top ten hold 0.84%. The sample was naive CD8+ T cells from blood, with Jurkat cell RNA spiked in. The subset here: FACS-sorted CD8+CD4-CCR7+CD45RA+ naive T cells. The receptors were sampled from a human donor in good health. Some libraries in this study had Jurkat cell RNA spiked in.

In regard to this clonotype: Just one base apart from a much larger clone, this may be a read error. V gene TRBV5-3 combines with J gene TRBJ1-1, with D unclear. TRBV5-3 is an ORF, with its function uncertain. V lost 10 bases and J 5 bases, leaving 18 bases between the germline ends. The CDR3 runs to 13 residues. CDR3 DNA: TGTGCCGGCAGTCCTAGGGCAGATACTGAAGCTTTCTTT. Protein sequence: CAGSPRADTEAFF.

This clonotype was recorded once. With a much larger clone just one base away, this may be a read error. The CDR3 region has the DNA TGCGCCAGCAGCCAAGATCGGACAGTCCGGGACACTGAAGCTCTCTTT. Translating it yields CASSQDRTVRDTEALF. The chain couples TRBV4-3 to TRBJ1-1, with D perhaps TRBD1 (6 bases). Per the germline V gene, CDR1 is LGHNA and CDR2 is YSLEER. The CDR3 is made up of 16 amino acids.

In the case of this clonotype: This may be a read error, as it is one base from a much larger clone. This chain uses TRBV20-1 with TRBJ2-5; 10 bases fit TRBD1. The CDR3 totals 15 residues. CDR1 is DFQATT and CDR2 is SNEGSKA in the germline V gene (reference sequence). After removal of 0 bases from V and 2 bases from J, the junction contained 3 bases not matched to a gene. The CDR3 coding sequence is TGCAGTGCTAGAGATAGGGGACAGGGGCAAGAGACCCAGTACTTC. This encodes CSARDRGQGQETQYF.

This clonotype was seen a handful of times. The gene calls are TRBV2 and TRBJ2-1; tentatively, D is TRBD2 (5 bases). Germline values: CDR1 SNHLY, CDR2 FYNNEI. There are 13 residues in the CDR3. This CDR3 reads CASGLQTYNEQFF. Here the CDR3 DNA reads TGTGCAAGCGGACTGCAAACCTACAATGAGCAGTTCTTC.

This clonotype appeared a few times. The chain uses TRBV5-4 and TRBJ2-7; tentatively, D is TRBD2 (6 bases). The V and J ends lost 4 bases and 6 bases respectively, with 23 bases between them. The CDR3 runs to 16 residues. Germline V gene sequence: CDR1 SGHNT, CDR2 YYREEE (reference sequence). The CDR3 region is CASSNSNGLTTGEQYF. The CDR3 coding sequence is TGTGCCAGCAGCAATAGTAACGGACTAACTACGGGCGAGCAGTACTTC.

Of note for this clonotype: A much larger clone sits a single nucleotide away, making a read error possible. The genes are TRBV6-2 or TRBV6-3 and TRBJ2-5; TRBD2 matches 7 bases. The J segment lost 0 bases and the V segment lost 5 bases, leaving 6 bases of the junction unmatched. There are 15 residues in the CDR3. Germline CDR1 reads MNHEY; CDR2 reads SVGEGT. This CDR3 is CASSTSLADQETQYF. Written as DNA, the CDR3 is TGTGCCAGCAGTACCTCCCTAGCGGACCAAGAGACCCAGTACTTC.

The genes are TRBV4-2 and TRBJ2-7; 7 bases align to TRBD2. The CDR3 contains 14 residues. Germline CDR1 reads LGHNA; CDR2 reads YNFKEQ. V lost 0 bases, J lost 3 bases, and 2 bases stayed unmatched. CDR3 coding DNA: TGTGCCAGCAGCCAAGAGCCTAGCGGCTACGAGCAGTACTTC. It translates to CASSQEPSGYEQYF.

The gene calls are TRBV4-1 and TRBJ2-7, with TRBD2 matching 8 bases. CDR3 length: 16 amino acids. Germline assignment: CDR1 MGHRA and CDR2 YSYEKL. With 3 bases clipped from V and 0 bases from J, the junction kept 7 bases outside the gene matches. CDR3: CASSHGLSGSSYEQYF. The CDR3, as DNA: TGCGCCAGCAGCCATGGGCTAAGCGGGAGCTCCTACGAGCAGTACTTC.

This clonotype was counted at least ten times. This chain connects TRBV11-2 to TRBJ1-5; D remains unclear. Germline CDR1 is SGHAT and CDR2 is FQNNGV. The ends were cut back, 4 bases at V and 3 bases at J, with 13 bases in the middle. This CDR3 has 15 amino acids. CDR3 region: CASSSASGVNQPQHF. The DNA for the CDR3 is TGTGCCAGCAGCTCGGCGTCTGGGGTCAATCAGCCCCAGCATTTT.

This clonotype was observed many times. V usage is TRBV24-1 and J usage is TRBJ2-3, with D possibly being TRBD1 (5 bases). CDR1 KGHDR and CDR2 SFDVKD come from the germline V gene. The CDR3 contains 13 residues. With 3 bases removed from V and 12 bases from J, the gap between germline ends came to 15 bases. This chain's CDR3 is CATSDQGPTIQYF. The CDR3 coding sequence is TGTGCCACCAGTGATCAGGGTCCGACGATTCAGTATTTT.

This clonotype came up many times. The J gene is TRBJ1-4, the V gene TRBV4-1, with D hard to call. Trimming cost V 0 bases and J 6 bases, with 5 bases left between them. CDR3 length: 13 residues. Germline V gene lookup returns CDR1 MGHRA and CDR2 YSYEKL. CDR3 coding DNA: TGCGCCAGCAGCCAAGAGGATTATGAAAAACTGTTTTTT. It translates to CASSQEDYEKLFF.

In its sample, this clonotype was seen many times. The chain joins TRBV7-9 to TRBJ1-6; no firm D call. Germline CDR1 is SEHNR and CDR2 is FQNEAQ (reference sequence). V shed 6 bases and J shed 8 bases, with 14 bases lying between them. CDR3 length: 14 amino acids. The DNA for the CDR3 is TGTGCCAGCAGTTCCGACGGAATTTATTCACCCCTCCACTTT. It encodes CASSSDGIYSPLHF.

As regards this clonotype: A much larger clone lies one base from this, so it may be a read error. The rearrangement uses TRBV7-9 and TRBJ2-5; no clear D gene. V gave up 4 bases and J gave up 4 bases, with 22 bases separating them. The CDR3 is made up of 17 amino acids. Germline values: CDR1 SEHNR, CDR2 FQNEAQ (reference sequence). The CDR3 spells CASSSPSMPGTRETQYF. CDR3 coding DNA: TGTGCCAGCAGCTCCCCCTCCATGCCAGGAACCCGAGAGACCCAGTACTTC.

With respect to this clonotype: This sequence may be a read error, since a much larger clone differs from it by one base. This chain connects TRBV30 to TRBJ1-1; no firm D call. The germline V gene has CDR1 GTSNPN and CDR2 SVGIG (reference sequence). The CDR3 extends over 10 amino acids. The chain's CDR3 is CAWKNTGAFF. The CDR3 DNA sequence: TGTGCCTGGAAGAACACTGGAGCTTTCTTT. Filled out from reference TRBV30 and TRBJ1-1, the complete variable domain reads SQTIHQWPATLVQPVGSPLSLECTVEGTSNPNLYWYRQAAGRGLQLLFYSVGIGQISSEVPQNLSASRPQDRQFILSSKKLLLSDSGFYLCAWKNTGAFFGQGTRLTVV.

Worth noting for this clonotype: A much more abundant neighbour one base away suggests this may be a read error. The V call is TRBV5-1, the J call TRBJ2-7, with 7 bases matching TRBD1. Germline lookup yields CDR1 SGHRS and CDR2 YFSETQ. This CDR3 has 15 residues. CDR3 region: CASSLLPGQTYGQYF. DNA of the CDR3: TGCGCCAGCAGCTTGCTACCGGGACAGACCTACGGGCAGTACTTC.

The table lists this clonotype with many counts. The V and J genes are TRBV2 and TRBJ1-4; TRBD1 is a possible D gene (6 bases). V was pared by 10 bases and J by 2 bases, with 17 bases between. CDR1 SNHLY and CDR2 FYNNEI come from the germline V gene. This CDR3 is built from 15 residues. CDR3 bases: TGTGCCACCCTTTGGGGGCATAGGACTAATGAAAAACTGTTTTTT. Translating gives CATLWGHRTNEKLFF.

This clonotype has a handful of counts. The rearrangement links TRBV29-1 to TRBJ2-1, with 7 bases identical to TRBD2. With V trimmed by 6 bases and J by 0 bases, 5 bases remained unmatched. In germline, CDR1 is SQVTM, CDR2 ANQGSEA. This CDR3 is built from 14 residues. As DNA, the CDR3 is TGCAGCGTGCGGACTAGTCTCTCCTACAATGAGCAGTTCTTC. As protein: CSVRTSLSYNEQFF.

This clonotype showed up just a few times. The genes are TRBV4-1 and TRBJ2-7; D might be TRBD2 (5 bases). This CDR3 has 15 residues. Germline V lookup: CDR1 MGHRA, CDR2 YSYEKL. Trimming cost V 3 bases and J 3 bases, with 15 bases left between them. The CDR3: CASSHLSTGNYEQYF. CDR3 nucleotides: TGCGCCAGCAGCCACCTTTCGACGGGGAACTACGAGCAGTACTTC.

V usage is TRBV6-2 or TRBV6-3 and J usage is TRBJ2-1, with TRBD2 matching over 8 bases. The CDR3 runs to 15 residues. J gave up 16 bases and V 4 bases, and 18 bases lay outside the gene matches. Germline assignment: CDR1 MNHEY and CDR2 SVGEGT. CDR3 protein: CASSSQFPGLGLTFF. CDR3 in DNA: TGTGCCAGCAGTTCCCAATTCCCGGGACTAGGTCTGACTTTCTTC.

A word on this clonotype: A much larger clone is a single base away; this may be a read error. This CDR3 reads CAWSVPYNEQFF. In DNA, the CDR3 is TGTGCCTGGAGTGTACCCTACAATGAGCAGTTCTTC. This chain connects TRBV30 to TRBJ2-1; D is unresolved. With 0 bases removed from V and 2 bases from J, the gap between germline ends came to 2 bases. The CDR3 loop spans 12 amino acids. Germline-derived CDR1 and CDR2 are GTSNPN and SVGIG (reference sequence).

The genes are TRBV6-2 or TRBV6-3 and TRBJ2-3; D possibly corresponds to TRBD2 (6 bases). Trimming took 5 bases from V and 3 from J, leaving 21 bases between them. The CDR3 is made up of 17 amino acids. Germline CDR1 MNHEY, CDR2 SVGEGT. CDR3 in amino acids: CASSVWDWRIRTDTQYF. CDR3 in DNA: TGTGCCAGCAGTGTTTGGGACTGGAGGATAAGGACAGATACGCAGTATTTT.

Concerning this clonotype itself: A read error may account for a junction end that differs from germline. The chain links TRBV14 to TRBJ2-7, with TRBD1 identical over 11 bases. This CDR3 comprises 15 residues. Germline-derived CDR1 and CDR2 are SGHDN and FVKESK. The CDR3, as DNA: TGTGCCAGCAGCCTCGGACAGGGGGCTTCGTACGAGCAGCACTTC. It specifies CASSLGQGASYEQHF.

This clonotype appeared many times. CDR3: CAWTQMNTGELFF. The CDR3 DNA reads as TGTGCCTGGACCCAGATGAACACCGGGGAGCTGTTTTTT. The V and J genes are TRBV30 and TRBJ2-2, with D uncertain. Germline CDR1 is GTSNPN and CDR2 is SVGIG (reference sequence). Trimming cost V 4 bases and J 1 base, with 7 bases left between them. CDR3 length: 13 amino acids.

Comments on this clonotype: With a much larger clone just one base away, this may be a read error. Here the CDR3 omits its conserved ending phenylalanine or tryptophan, so a read error is the likely source. The chain couples TRBV9 to TRBJ2-7, with 12 bases matching TRBD2. The trim removed 4 bases at V and 6 bases at J, leaving 11 bases unmatched. Germline lookup yields CDR1 SGDLS and CDR2 YYNGEE. CDR3 length equals 16 residues. The CDR3 loop is CASSQTSGGTRVEQYS. The CDR3 nucleotides read TGTGCCAGCAGCCAAACTAGCGGGGGGACCCGGGTCGAGCAGTACTCC.

Concerning this clonotype itself: A clone one base away is much larger, so this may be a read error. This chain connects TRBV20-1 to TRBJ2-3; D might be TRBD1 (5 bases). CDR3 length equals 15 residues. From germline, CDR1 is DFQATT and CDR2 SNEGSKA (reference sequence). CDR3 coding DNA: TGCAGTGCCGACCACACGGCACCCAGCACAGGTACGCAGTATTTT. It is translated as CSADHTAPSTGTQYF.

Concerning this clonotype: The junction differs from germline at one of its ends, possibly a read error. This chain connects TRBV10-3 to TRBJ2-7; unclear D gene. This CDR3 is 12 amino acids long. Germline values: CDR1 ENHRY, CDR2 SYGVKD. The CDR3 region is CAISETLYGQYF. CDR3 bases: TGTGCCATCAGTGAGACACTTTACGGGCAGTACTTC.

This clonotype was seen at least ten times. The chain joins TRBV6-5 to TRBJ2-6; D is unclear. The V gene lost 5 bases and the J gene lost 3 bases, with 14 bases spanning the gap. CDR1 is MNHEY, CDR2 SVGAGI, per germline. The length of the CDR3 is 16 residues. DNA for the CDR3: TGTGCCAGCAGTCTTCTCTCCCTGGTTGGGGCCAACGTCCTGACTTTC. As protein: CASSLLSLVGANVLTF.

The chain carries TRBV4-1 and TRBJ1-2; 10 nucleotides agree with TRBD1. V lost 1 base, J lost 3 bases, and 5 bases stayed unmatched. Germline CDR1 reads MGHRA; CDR2 reads YSYEKL. CDR3 length: 16 residues. CDR3 region: CASSQGQGAQDYGYTF. Written as DNA, the CDR3 is TGCGCCAGCAGCCAAGGACAGGGGGCGCAGGACTATGGCTACACCTTC.

Worth noting for this clonotype: A single base separates this from a much larger clone, so it may be a read error. The chain employs TRBV5-6 and TRBJ2-1; 11 bases map to TRBD2. Germline V CDR1 and CDR2: SGHDT, YYEEEE. With V trimmed by 7 bases and J by 6 bases, 9 bases remained unmatched. This CDR3 is built from 15 residues. CDR3 sequence (DNA): TGTGCCAGCGGCCTAGCGGGGGGTCCCCCCAATGAGCAGTTCTTC. This codes for CASGLAGGPPNEQFF.

Only a few counts were recorded for this clonotype. This chain links TRBV27 with TRBJ1-5; tentative D call: TRBD1 (6 bases). The germline V gene has CDR1 MNHEY and CDR2 SMNVEV (reference sequence). V lost 5 bases to trimming and J lost 7 bases, with 15 bases between them. This CDR3 has 14 residues. The CDR3 DNA reads TGTGCCAGCAGTACCAGGGGTTATGGGCAGCCCCAGCATTTT. This codes for CASSTRGYGQPQHF.